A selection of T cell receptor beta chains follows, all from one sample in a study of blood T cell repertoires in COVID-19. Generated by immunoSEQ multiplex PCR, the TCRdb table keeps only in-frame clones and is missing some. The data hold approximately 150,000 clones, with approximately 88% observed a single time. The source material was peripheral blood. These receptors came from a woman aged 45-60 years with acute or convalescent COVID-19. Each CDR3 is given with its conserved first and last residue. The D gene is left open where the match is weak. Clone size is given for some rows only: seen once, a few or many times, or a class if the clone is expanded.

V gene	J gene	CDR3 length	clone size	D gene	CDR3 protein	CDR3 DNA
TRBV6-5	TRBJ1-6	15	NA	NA	CASSWNRAGNSPLHF	TGTGCCAGCAGTTGGAACAGGGCAGGTAATTCACCCCTCCACTTT
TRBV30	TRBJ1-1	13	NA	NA	CASDRVMDTEAFF	TGTGCCTCAGACCGGGTCATGGACACTGAAGCTTTCTTT
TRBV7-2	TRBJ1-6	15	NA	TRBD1	CASSLDGTANSPLHF	TGTGCCAGCAGCTTAGATGGGACAGCTAATTCACCCCTCCACTTT
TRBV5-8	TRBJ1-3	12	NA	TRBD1	CATGQDGDTIYF	TGTGCCACCGGACAGGATGGAGACACCATATATTTT
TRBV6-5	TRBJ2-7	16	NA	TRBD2	CASSYSMGLASYEQYF	TGTGCCAGCAGTTACTCGATGGGACTAGCCTCCTACGAGCAGTACTTC
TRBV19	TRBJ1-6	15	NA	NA	CASSMLTVDNSPLHF	TGTGCCAGTAGTATGCTGACAGTAGATAATTCACCCCTCCACTTT
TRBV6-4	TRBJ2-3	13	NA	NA	CASSRERADTQYF	TGTGCCAGCAGTCGGGAGCGGGCAGATACGCAGTATTTT
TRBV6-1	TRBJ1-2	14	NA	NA	CASSEVTLNYGYTF	TGTGCCAGCAGTGAAGTAACCCTAAACTATGGCTACACCTTC
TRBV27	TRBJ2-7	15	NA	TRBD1	CASSDRDRGPYEQYF	TGTGCCAGCAGTGACCGCGACAGGGGGCCATACGAGCAGTACTTC
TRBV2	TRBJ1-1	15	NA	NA	CASSISRVTNTEAFF	TGTGCCAGCAGCATTTCGCGGGTCACGAACACTGAAGCTTTCTTT
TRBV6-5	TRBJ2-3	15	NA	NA	CASSYSRGMTDTQYF	TGTGCCAGCAGTTACTCCCGGGGTATGACAGATACGCAGTATTTT
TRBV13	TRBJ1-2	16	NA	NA	CASSLYSSRRVYGYTF	TGTGCCAGCAGCTTATACTCTTCCAGGCGGGTCTATGGCTACACCTTC
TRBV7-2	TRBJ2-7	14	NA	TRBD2	CASSSPGGVAGQYF	TGTGCCAGCAGCTCCCCGGGAGGGGTAGCAGGGCAGTACTTC
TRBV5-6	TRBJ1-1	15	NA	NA	CASSPWVRRNTEAFF	TGTGCCAGCAGTCCCTGGGTGAGGAGAAACACTGAAGCTTTCTTT
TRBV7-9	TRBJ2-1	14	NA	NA	CASSLSSSYNEQFF	TGTGCCAGCAGCTTATCGAGTTCCTACAATGAGCAGTTCTTC
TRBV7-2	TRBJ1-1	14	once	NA	CASSLQQGNTEAFF	TGTGCCAGCAGCTTGCAACAGGGGAACACTGAAGCTTTCTTT
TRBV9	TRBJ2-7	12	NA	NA	CASSVEGGEQYF	TGTGCCAGCAGCGTTGAAGGGGGCGAGCAGTACTTC
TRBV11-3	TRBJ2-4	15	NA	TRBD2	CASSLQGFGGNIQYF	TGTGCCAGCAGCCTCCAGGGCTTCGGGGGGAACATTCAGTACTTC
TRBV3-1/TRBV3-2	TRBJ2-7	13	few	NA	CASSQGSLNEQYF	TGTGCCAGCAGCCAAGGGTCCCTAAACGAGCAGTACTTC
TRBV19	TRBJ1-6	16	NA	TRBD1	CASSQGTGVDNSPLHF	TGTGCCAGTAGTCAAGGGACAGGGGTCGATAATTCACCCCTCCACTTT
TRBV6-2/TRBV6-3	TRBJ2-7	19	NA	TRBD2	CASSYPSGRSGLSSYEQYF	TGTGCCAGCAGTTACCCTAGCGGGCGGAGCGGACTGAGCTCCTACGAGCAGTACTTC
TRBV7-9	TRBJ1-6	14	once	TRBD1	CASSPSLQGTPLHF	TGTGCCAGCAGCCCTAGCCTACAGGGGACACCCCTCCACTTT
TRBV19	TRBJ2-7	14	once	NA	CASSLNEDSYEQYF	TGTGCCAGTAGCCTGAATGAAGACAGCTACGAGCAGTACTTC
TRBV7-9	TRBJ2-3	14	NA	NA	CASSSNYNTDTQYF	TGTGCCAGCAGCTCCAACTACAACACAGATACGCAGTATTTT
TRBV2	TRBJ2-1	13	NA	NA	CASRVSRGNEQFF	TGTGCCAGCAGGGTTAGCAGGGGAAATGAGCAGTTCTTC
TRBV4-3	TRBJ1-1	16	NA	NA	CASSQGVGGLDTEAFF	TGCGCCAGCAGCCAAGGGGTTGGCGGGCTGGACACTGAAGCTTTCTTT
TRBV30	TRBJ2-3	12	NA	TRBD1	CARTGFTDTQYF	TGTGCACGGACAGGCTTCACAGATACGCAGTATTTT
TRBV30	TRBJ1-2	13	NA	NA	CAWSRDKGYGYTF	TGTGCCTGGAGTCGGGACAAAGGCTATGGCTACACCTTC
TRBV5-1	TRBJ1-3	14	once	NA	CASSLGGTENTIYF	TGCGCCAGCAGCTTAGGAGGGACCGAAAACACCATATATTTT
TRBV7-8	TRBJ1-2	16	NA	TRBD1	CASSFGTTGREGGYTF	TGTGCCAGCAGCTTTGGAACGACAGGGAGAGAGGGTGGCTACACCTTC
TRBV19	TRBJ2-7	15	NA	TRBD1	CASSTGTGAAREQYF	TGTGCCAGTAGTACCGGGACAGGGGCAGCTCGCGAGCAGTACTTC
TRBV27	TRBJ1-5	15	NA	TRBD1	CASSSGQGLFQPQHF	TGTGCCAGCAGTTCGGGACAGGGTCTTTTTCAGCCCCAGCATTTT
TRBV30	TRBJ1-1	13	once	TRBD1	CAWSSGGTAEAFF	TGTGCCTGGAGCTCAGGGGGAACGGCTGAAGCTTTCTTT
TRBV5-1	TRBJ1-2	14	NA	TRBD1	CASSLSLTGGGYTF	TGCGCCAGCAGCTTGAGTCTGACAGGGGGTGGCTACACCTTC
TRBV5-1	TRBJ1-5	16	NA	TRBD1	CASSTPTGGNNQPQHF	TGCGCCAGCAGCACGCCCACAGGGGGCAACAATCAGCCCCAGCATTTT
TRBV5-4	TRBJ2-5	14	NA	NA	CASSLAQGQETQYF	TGTGCCAGCAGCTTGGCTCAGGGTCAAGAGACCCAGTACTTC
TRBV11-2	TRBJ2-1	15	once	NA	CASSPTRGSYNEQFF	TGTGCCAGCAGCCCCACCAGGGGTTCCTACAATGAGCAGTTCTTC
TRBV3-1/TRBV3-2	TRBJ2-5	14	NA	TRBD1	CASSPTTGPETQYF	TGTGCCAGCAGCCCCACGACAGGGCCAGAGACCCAGTACTTC
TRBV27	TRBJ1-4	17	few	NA	CASSLRGTGETNEKLFF	TGTGCCAGCAGTTTAAGGGGGACCGGGGAAACTAATGAAAAACTGTTTTTT
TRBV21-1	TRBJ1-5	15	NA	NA	CASSTDLGAGQPQHF	TGTGCCAGCAGCACCGATCTAGGGGCTGGTCAGCCCCAGCATTTT
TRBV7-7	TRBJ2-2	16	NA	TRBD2	CASSTGTSGVTGELFF	TGTGCCAGCAGCACAGGGACTAGCGGGGTCACCGGGGAGCTGTTTTTT
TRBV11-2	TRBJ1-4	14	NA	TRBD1	CASSLGQRDEKLFF	TGTGCCAGCAGCCTGGGACAGAGGGATGAAAAACTGTTTTTT
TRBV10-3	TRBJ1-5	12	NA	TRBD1	CATRDRNQPQHF	TGTGCCACCCGGGACAGAAATCAGCCCCAGCATTTT
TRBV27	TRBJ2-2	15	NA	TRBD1	CASSGTGWITGELFF	TGTGCCAGCAGCGGGACAGGGTGGATCACCGGGGAGCTGTTTTTT
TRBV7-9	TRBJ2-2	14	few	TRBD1	CASSPTGVTGELFF	TGTGCCAGCAGCCCCACAGGGGTTACCGGGGAGCTGTTTTTT
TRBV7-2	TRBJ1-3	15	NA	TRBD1	CASSSSGQGVDTIYF	TGTGCCAGCAGCTCCTCGGGACAGGGGGTTGACACCATATATTTT
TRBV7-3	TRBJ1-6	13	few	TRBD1	CATSWDRSSPLHF	TGTGCCACCTCTTGGGACAGGTCATCACCCCTCCACTTT
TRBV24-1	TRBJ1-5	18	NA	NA	CATSDSQTVPASNQPQHF	TGTGCCACCAGTGATTCTCAGACAGTCCCAGCTAGCAATCAGCCCCAGCATTTT
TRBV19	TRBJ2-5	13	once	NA	CASSMGLQETQYF	TGTGCCAGTAGTATGGGACTGCAAGAGACCCAGTACTTC
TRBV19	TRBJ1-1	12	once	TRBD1	CAITGGLGEAFF	TGTGCCATTACAGGGGGCCTGGGTGAAGCTTTCTTT
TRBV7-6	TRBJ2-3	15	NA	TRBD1	CASSFGTGPTDTQYF	TGTGCCAGCAGCTTTGGGACAGGGCCGACAGATACGCAGTATTTT
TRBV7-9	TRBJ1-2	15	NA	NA	CASSSGGVVNYGYTF	TGTGCCAGCAGCTCTGGGGGGGTAGTGAACTATGGCTACACCTTC
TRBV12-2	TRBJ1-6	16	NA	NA	CASRSGGGRNNSPLHF	TGTGCAAGTCGCTCGGGCGGGGGGAGAAATAATTCACCCCTCCACTTT
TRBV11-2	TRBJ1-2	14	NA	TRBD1	CASSLVGQSEGYTF	TGTGCCAGCAGCTTAGTGGGACAGTCGGAAGGCTACACCTTC
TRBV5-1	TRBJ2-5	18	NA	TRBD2	CASSPGIAGGPGLETQYF	TGCGCCAGCAGCCCCGGAATAGCGGGGGGGCCAGGGCTAGAGACCCAGTACTTC
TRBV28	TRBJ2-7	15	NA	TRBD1	CASNTGEWSSYEQYF	TGTGCCAGCAATACAGGGGAGTGGAGCTCCTACGAGCAGTACTTC
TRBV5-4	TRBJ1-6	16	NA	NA	CASSFSFPAKGSPLHF	TGTGCCAGCAGCTTTTCTTTTCCGGCCAAGGGGTCACCCCTCCACTTT
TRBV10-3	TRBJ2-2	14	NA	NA	CAISEDSLTGELFF	TGTGCCATCAGTGAGGACAGTCTCACCGGGGAGCTGTTTTTT
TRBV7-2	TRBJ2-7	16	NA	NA	CASSLDGPWASYEQYF	TGTGCCAGCAGCTTAGATGGCCCCTGGGCCTCCTACGAGCAGTACTTC